This T cell receptor beta chain was sequenced during a study of blood T cell repertoires in COVID-19. Study-level background: Acute and convalescent COVID-19 specimens originated in the United States, Italy and Spain. PBMCs, B-cell-depleted T cells, or T cells provided the cDNA or gDNA that made up the material.

Original processing methods: Estimation of nucleated cell counts relied on the amplification of reference gene primers. Assay: immunoSEQ multiplex PCR; the TCRdb copy retains only in-frame clones and omits some. V and J calls and clone size follow that table, whereas D and trimming were derived from the DNA. The data show some 170,000 clones, with over 65% seen just once and roughly 7.5% held by the top ten. The germline CDR1 and CDR2 sequences are MNHNS and SASEGT. V was clipped by 4 bases and J by 1 base, with 14 bases between them. CDR3 size: 17 residues. Sequencing was performed on peripheral blood. This receptor was identified in a man in his fifties or sixties with acute or convalescent COVID-19. The chain links TRBV6-1 to TRBJ1-6, with D tentatively TRBD1 (5 bases). CDR3 protein: CASSAARGASYNSPLHF. CDR3 bases: TGTGCCAGCAGTGCCGCGCGGGGCGCGTCCTATAATTCACCCCTCCACTTT.